Listed here are 26 T cell receptor beta chains from one sample, sequenced in a study of OX40 agonist ivuxolimab in advanced cancers. Sequencing used immunoSEQ multiplex PCR; TCRdb keeps in-frame clones, though not all of them. The sample comprises about 15,000 clones, roughly 81% of which are singletons, and more than 35% rests with the top ten. Sample: CD4+ or CD8+ T cells sorted from blood, taken in a trial of the OX40 agonist ivuxolimab. The origin of the receptors is an adult with an advanced solid tumor such as melanoma, head and neck, liver or kidney cancer.

This chain uses TRBV28 with TRBJ1-5; no reliable D call. This CDR3 comprises 13 residues. The V gene's germline CDR1 is MDHEN and CDR2 SYDVKM. Trimming cost V 8 bases and J 4 bases, with 12 bases left between them. The DNA of the CDR3 is TGTGCCAGCGCCTTTGGCCTAAATCAGCCCCAGCATTTT. Its translation is CASAFGLNQPQHF.

The rearrangement links TRBV7-9 to TRBJ1-2; D possibly corresponds to TRBD1 (5 bases). The CDR3 is 15 residues long. Germline values: CDR1 SEHNR, CDR2 FQNEAQ (reference sequence). V lost 6 bases and J 3 bases, leaving 17 bases between the germline ends. The CDR3 region is CASRQTVTVDYGYTF. The CDR3 nucleotides read TGTGCCAGCAGACAGACAGTGACCGTGGACTATGGCTACACCTTC.

In DNA, the CDR3 is TGTGCCAGCTCGCCAAAAGATGGACTAGCCTACAATGAGCAGTTCTTC. It is translated as CASSPKDGLAYNEQFF. V usage is TRBV18 and J usage is TRBJ2-1; TRBD2 agrees at 7 bases. The junction had 10 bases not matched to a gene; V was cut back by 6 bases and J by 2 bases. Germline V lookup: CDR1 KGHSH, CDR2 LQKENI. The CDR3 has 16 amino acids.

The rearrangement links TRBV7-8 to TRBJ1-4, with 10 bases lining up with TRBD1. The CDR3 spans 15 residues. CDR1 is SGHVS, CDR2 FQNEAQ, per germline. The V gene end was trimmed by 1 base and the J gene end by 12 bases; junction bases not matched to a gene: 8. The DNA for the CDR3 is TGTGCCAGCAGCTTAGGGGGACAGGGGTCCAAGGAACTGTTTTTT. Amino acids: CASSLGGQGSKELFF.

This chain links TRBV27 with TRBJ2-3, with a possible D match to TRBD2 (5 bases). V lost 3 bases to trimming and J lost 1 base, with 11 bases between them. The CDR3 has 15 residues. The germline V gene has CDR1 MNHEY and CDR2 SMNVEV (reference sequence). The CDR3 DNA is TGTGCCAGCAGTTTGTTTCAAGCGGGCACAGATACGCAGTATTTT. It yields the protein CASSLFQAGTDTQYF.

In this sample, this clone turned up once. The V call is TRBV9, the J call TRBJ1-2, with TRBD1 as a possible D gene (6 bases). Between the trimmed V and J ends, which lost 4 bases and 0 bases, there was a span of 13 bases. Germline lookup yields CDR1 SGDLS and CDR2 YYNGEE. CDR3 length: 15 amino acids. The CDR3 DNA is TGTGCCAGCAGCATACAGGGAAGTCCTAACTATGGCTACACCTTC. Its protein is CASSIQGSPNYGYTF.

The CDR3 spells CASSRTVNEQFF. The CDR3 coding sequence is TGCGCCAGCAGCCGAACGGTGAATGAGCAGTTCTTC. The V call is TRBV4-1, the J call TRBJ2-1; D is ambiguous. Looked up from germline, CDR1 is MGHRA and CDR2 is YSYEKL. V lost 4 bases and J 7 bases, leaving 8 bases between the germline ends. CDR3 length: 12 residues.

The chain couples TRBV6-5 to TRBJ2-7, with D possibly being TRBD2 (5 bases). The CDR3 has 12 residues. Germline V gene data show CDR1 as MNHEY and CDR2 as SVGAGI. Trimming stripped 4 bases from V and 3 bases from J, with 7 bases between. CDR3 amino acids: CASSSGFYEQYF. CDR3 in DNA: TGTGCCAGCAGTTCGGGGTTCTACGAGCAGTACTTC.

The chain links TRBV6-5 to TRBJ2-1; D is undetermined. The germline V and J ends were trimmed by 6 bases and 0 bases, with 12 bases remaining between them. Germline V gene data show CDR1 as MNHEY and CDR2 as SVGAGI. The CDR3 contains 15 residues. In DNA form, the CDR3 reads TGTGCCAGCAGCCAAACAACGAGCTCCTACAATGAGCAGTTCTTC. It is translated as CASSQTTSSYNEQFF.

The CDR3 spells CASSPPVNTGELFF. The CDR3 bases are TGTGCCAGCAGCCCCCCCGTGAACACCGGGGAGCTGTTTTTT. The rearrangement uses TRBV4-2 and TRBJ2-2; D gene unclear. This CDR3 spans 14 amino acids. CDR1 is LGHNA and CDR2 is YNFKEQ in the germline V gene. V was shortened by 4 bases and J by 1 base, with 7 bases between the two germline ends.

This sequence joins TRBV27 and TRBJ2-1; 11 bases fit TRBD2. CDR1 is MNHEY and CDR2 is SMNVEV in the germline V gene (reference sequence). V dropped 6 bases and J dropped 5; count of bases not matched to a gene: 6. The CDR3 has 15 residues. The CDR3 is CASSRLAGIDNEQFF. CDR3 coding DNA: TGTGCCAGCAGCCGACTAGCGGGAATTGACAATGAGCAGTTCTTC.

The gene calls are TRBV11-2 and TRBJ2-7, with D unresolved. Looked up from germline, CDR1 is SGHAT and CDR2 is FQNNGV. Deletions cut 1 base from V and 5 bases from J, with 12 bases between. The CDR3 totals 14 residues. This CDR3 is CASSLVLSRDEQYF. The CDR3, as DNA: TGTGCCAGCAGCTTAGTGCTATCCCGGGACGAGCAGTACTTC.

The chain uses TRBV4-3 and TRBJ2-2; possible D gene TRBD1, 5 bases. The germline V gene encodes CDR1 LGHNA and CDR2 YSLEER. The CDR3 totals 17 residues. V was pared by 0 bases and J by 1 base, with 12 bases between. This CDR3 is CASSQDFWGGNTGELFF. CDR3 nucleotides: TGCGCCAGCAGCCAAGATTTCTGGGGCGGGAACACCGGGGAGCTGTTTTTT.

This clone occurred once. This rearrangement joins TRBV19 to TRBJ2-3; D perhaps matches TRBD2 (5 bases). CDR3 length equals 15 residues. Germline V CDR1 and CDR2: LNHDA, SQIVND (reference sequence). With 5 bases removed from V and 5 bases from J, the gap between germline ends came to 17 bases. The CDR3 region is CASSGPLGAEDTQYF. The CDR3 bases are TGTGCCAGTAGTGGCCCTTTGGGAGCCGAAGATACGCAGTATTTT.

This clone turned up a few times. V is TRBV7-9 and J is TRBJ2-7, with 10 bases that match TRBD1. The junction had 4 bases not matched to a gene; V was cut back by 3 bases and J by 5 bases. CDR3 size: 14 residues. Germline loops: CDR1 SEHNR, CDR2 FQNEAQ (reference sequence). CDR3 protein: CASSFRDRGNEQYF. The DNA of the CDR3 is TGTGCCAGCAGCTTCCGGGACAGGGGTAACGAGCAGTACTTC. The variable domain in full, completed from reference TRBV7-9 and TRBJ2-7, reads DTGVSQNPRHKITKRGQNVTFRCDPISEHNRLYWYRQTLGQGPEFLTYFQNEAQLEKSRLLSDRFSAERPKGSFSTLEIQRTEQGDSAMYLCASSFRDRGNEQYFGPGTRLTVT.

CDR3 nucleotides: TGTGCCAGCAGCTTAGAGGGGTCCTGGTACGAGCAGTACTTC. It is translated as CASSLEGSWYEQYF. The chain combines TRBV11-1 with TRBJ2-7, with D possibly TRBD1 on 5 matching bases. V gave up 1 base and J gave up 4 bases, with 11 bases separating them. The CDR3 loop spans 14 amino acids. CDR1 and CDR2 (germline): SGHAT, FQDESV (reference sequence).

V and J are TRBV29-1 and TRBJ2-1; maybe TRBD2 (5 bases). The CDR3 sequence is 10 residues long. V lost 4 bases and J lost 7, with 5 bases in between. Germline CDR1 SQVTM, CDR2 ANQGSEA. CDR3 amino acids: CSVGGNEQFF. The CDR3 DNA reads TGCAGCGTTGGCGGGAATGAGCAGTTCTTC.

The V and J genes are TRBV6-4 and TRBJ2-3; 11 nucleotides align to TRBD2. In germline, CDR1 is MRHNA, CDR2 SNTAGT. This CDR3 region has 17 residues. The J segment lost 3 bases and the V segment lost 5 bases, leaving 10 bases of the junction unmatched. CDR3 loop: CASSLGLAGGVTDTQYF. In nucleotides, the CDR3 is TGTGCCAGCAGTTTGGGGCTAGCGGGGGGCGTAACAGATACGCAGTATTTT.

The chain employs TRBV25-1 and TRBJ2-7; D is perhaps TRBD1 (5 bases). The germline V gene has CDR1 MGHDK and CDR2 SYGVNS. The CDR3 loop spans 13 amino acids. Trimming removed 3 bases from V and 0 bases from J, with 6 bases in between. The CDR3 sequence: CASSDRGSYEQYF. The CDR3 nucleotides read TGTGCCAGCAGTGATAGGGGCTCCTACGAGCAGTACTTC.

The chain couples TRBV5-1 to TRBJ1-2; 7 nucleotides match TRBD1. The CDR3 loop spans 16 amino acids. J lost 8 bases, V lost 4 bases, and 17 bases had no gene match. Germline assignment: CDR1 SGHRS and CDR2 YFSETQ. The CDR3 here is CASSVSHRGVVSGYTF. The CDR3 DNA reads as TGCGCCAGCAGCGTTTCTCACAGGGGTGTTGTTTCCGGCTACACCTTC.

V is TRBV9 and J is TRBJ1-2, with D unclear. The length of the CDR3 is 16 residues. V was pared by 3 bases and J by 2 bases, with 17 bases between. The germline V gene encodes CDR1 SGDLS and CDR2 YYNGEE. CDR3 region: CASSEGRKVKNYGYTF. The CDR3 DNA reads TGTGCCAGCAGCGAAGGGAGGAAGGTAAAGAACTATGGCTACACCTTC.

A few counts support this clone. The chain combines TRBV27 with TRBJ2-7, with 12 bases fitting TRBD1. The CDR3 has 15 amino acids. Germline CDR1 and CDR2: MNHEY and SMNVEV (reference sequence). J lost 3 bases, V lost 7 bases, and 7 bases had no gene match. This CDR3 reads CASTGTGGSNYEQYF. CDR3 in DNA: TGTGCCAGCACCGGGACAGGGGGCTCGAACTACGAGCAGTACTTC.

J is TRBJ1-2 and V is TRBV7-3, with 7 nucleotides matching TRBD1. Germline trimming cut 5 bases from V and 2 bases from J; bases unmatched to any gene: 5. CDR3 length: 14 amino acids. The germline V gene has CDR1 SGHTA and CDR2 FQGTGA. The CDR3: CASSAAGQNYGYTF. DNA of the CDR3: TGTGCCAGCAGCGCCGCGGGACAGAACTATGGCTACACCTTC.

The V call is TRBV18, the J call TRBJ1-5; D not resolved. The germline V and J ends were trimmed by 3 bases and 1 base, with 10 bases remaining between them. CDR3 length: 15 amino acids. From germline, CDR1 is KGHSH and CDR2 LQKENI. The CDR3 DNA reads as TGTGCCAGCTCACCTTTTGGGGAGAGCAATCAGCCCCAGCATTTT. As protein: CASSPFGESNQPQHF.

This rearrangement joins TRBV13 to TRBJ1-5; possible D gene TRBD1, 5 bases. The CDR3 loop spans 14 amino acids. Trimming took 4 bases from V and 1 from J, leaving 8 bases between them. Looked up from germline, CDR1 is PRHDT and CDR2 is FYEKMQ (reference sequence). The CDR3 DNA follows: TGTGCCAGCAGCTCCCGGGACAGCAATCAGCCCCAGCATTTT. It specifies CASSSRDSNQPQHF.

Judged by abundance, this clone is medium-sized. This chain connects TRBV6-4 to TRBJ2-3; 11 bases fit TRBD2. CDR1 is MRHNA, CDR2 SNTAGT, per germline. The CDR3 is 16 residues long. Trimming cost V 0 bases and J 4 bases; bases outside gene matches: 3. The CDR3 sequence is CASSDSNSGGADTQYF. The CDR3, as DNA: TGTGCCAGCAGTGACTCGAATAGCGGGGGGGCAGATACGCAGTATTTT.